This T cell receptor beta chain was documented in a study of T cells in tumors after PD-1 blockade (dated by TCRdb to about 2019). About the investigation overall: Exclusion criteria were prior checkpoint blockade, use of systemic immunosuppressants, or recent radiotherapy or other anti-cancer therapy within 4 weeks. Ongoing daily vismodegib 150 mg was also given to a subset of patients during anti-PD-1 treatment. Patients received pembrolizumab 200 mg every 3 weeks or cemiplimab 350 mg every 2 weeks. Paired single-cell RNA and TCR sequencing was done in the study on site-matched tumors from patients with BCC or SCC, both before and after anti-PD-1 therapy. To compare clonotypes in blood and tumor, bulk TCR sequencing was done on roughly ten peripheral blood samples taken from roughly 5 patients. On average, peripheral blood samples yielded roughly 39,000 unique clonotypes and approximately 110,000 TCR templates (range roughly 22,000-280,000). RECIST version 1.1 was used to evaluate clinical response. General study outcomes and caveats: Roughly 41% of TCR clonotypes from the tumor were detected in blood, and certain novel exhausted tumor clones were present in blood collected before treatment, which suggests recruitment from the periphery. The source of novel T cell clones was not identified and could include lymphoid organs or rare unexpanded clones within the tumor or its periphery.

The immunoSEQ platform was used to carry out deep TCRbeta sequencing. On the authors' methods: Only productive rearrangements were exported from the immunoSEQ Analyzer for downstream analysis. Bulk TCRbeta clonotypes were assigned T cell phenotypes by matching to single-cell RNA+TCR-seq clones sharing the same TCRbeta sequence. Clone enrichment in tumor was calculated as tumor frequency divided by PBMC frequency from bulk TCR sequencing. GLIPH was used to group TCRs into specificity groups, clusters of distinct TCRs likely recognizing common antigens via shared CDR3 motifs. Sourced from immuneACCESS, this table was stored by TCRdb with only in-frame sequences that have V and J called. A share of the clones is absent; for the studies checked, an unresolved V gene accounts for under half, and the remainder has no known explanation. V, J and clone size derive from that table, while D and trimming were established from the DNA sequence. Within this sample are over 60,000 clones, with under 80% of them counted one time only. Clones ranked in the top ten supply 4% to 5% of the sample.

V loses 1 base of germline sequence and J loses 4 bases, and the interval between the two ends is 7 bases. The CDR3 starts with the cysteine, ends with the phenylalanine, and has 13 residues. Only the CDR3 DNA stays, 39 bases, in frame from base 1. Notes on this clone: No antigen is known for it. No clone much larger than this one lies a single base away; base qualities are absent.

According to the study, the label for this sample's time point signals: after anti-PD-1 therapy. For bulk TCRbeta sequencing, genomic DNA was extracted from tumor biopsies or peripheral blood, and input amounts ranged from roughly 600 ng to 6,500 ng. Histologically proven advanced or metastatic basal or squamous cell carcinoma was present in all patients, all of whom were poor candidates for surgical resection. Of the ten or so patients making up the basal cell carcinoma cohort, several underwent bulk tumor TCR sequencing. The source is a human donor with basal cell carcinoma. In this chain, TRBV12-3 or TRBV12-4 is recombined with TRBJ2-5, with no D gene named confidently. Sequenced material: PBMCs, taken after anti-PD-1 treatment. The bases are TGTGCCAGCAGTTTAGTGTACGGAGAGACCCAGTACTTC. This encodes CASSLVYGETQYF.